Here is one TCR beta chain with its context. Its antigen is still unknown. V dropped 6 bases and J dropped 7; count of bases not matched to a gene: 5. The V gene's germline CDR1 is MNHNY and CDR2 SVGAGI (reference sequence). The CDR3 length is 13 residues. The sample is drawn from a study of cytomegalovirus exposure and HLA in healthy donors. Findings of the study overall: Previously analyzed data showed that most TCR beta V segments were productive at a frequency of about 87% or about 30%. Clonal expansion, a later analysis showed, was greater in HLA-associated TCR beta chains than in equally common others.

The PCR made use of 60 Vbeta and 13 Jbeta primers. Profiling relied on immunoSEQ multiplex PCR, and the TCRdb table lists in-frame clones only, not all of them. Among hundreds of thousands of clones listed, roughly 82% were seen once. Sequences were obtained from PBMCs. The receptor was isolated from a man in his forties or fifties in good health and CMV-seropositive. The chain employs TRBV6-6 and TRBJ2-5; 10 bases line up with TRBD1. CDR3 loop: CASSPGQGVTQYF. Written as DNA, the CDR3 is TGTGCCAGCAGCCCCGGACAGGGGGTGACCCAGTACTTC.